These 15 T cell receptor beta chains share one sample of origin, sequenced in a study of shared clonotypes between healthy human individuals. Produced via immunoSEQ multiplex PCR; TCRdb's table is partial and in-frame only. The table lists about 2,500,000 clones, roughly 92% of them singletons, with roughly 0.14% in the top ten. Sequenced sample: naive CD4+ T cells sorted from blood. The subset here: CD45RA+ positively selected. Receptor source: a man aged 18 to 29 in good health.

This rearrangement joins TRBV1 to TRBJ2-5; the D segment call TRBD2 is taken from the table without a DNA check. TRBV1 is termed a pseudogene. CDR3 length equals 18 residues. CDR3 coding DNA: TGCACCAGCAGCCAAGAAAGCGGGCTAGCGGGGGGGCAAGAGACCCAGTACTTC. It specifies CTSSQESGLAGGQETQYF.

J is TRBJ2-3 and V is TRBV6-5, with 8 positions matching TRBD1. Germline lookup yields CDR1 MNHEY and CDR2 SVGAGI. After removal of 7 bases from V and 5 bases from J, the junction contained 8 bases not matched to a gene. The CDR3 is 14 residues long. CDR3: CASTPGQDVDTQYF. CDR3 coding DNA: TGTGCCAGCACCCCGGGACAGGATGTAGATACGCAGTATTTT.

V gene TRBV5-5 combines with J gene TRBJ1-2; possibly TRBD1 for D (6 bases). The CDR3 contains 14 residues. With 4 bases removed from V and 0 bases from J, the gap between germline ends came to 10 bases. Germline CDR1 and CDR2: SGHKS and YYEKEE (reference sequence). The CDR3: CASSTDSPNYGYTF. CDR3 nucleotides: TGTGCCAGCAGCACGGACAGTCCTAACTATGGCTACACCTTC.

For this clone: In the same sample, other DNA sequences code for this CDR3. The rearrangement uses TRBV6-1 and TRBJ1-5, with 7 bases fitting TRBD1. The CDR3 runs 14 residues. The ends lost 4 bases at V and 4 bases at J; junction bases unmatched: 4. The germline V gene encodes CDR1 MNHNS and CDR2 SASEGT. CDR3 protein: CASSGRQGNQPQHF. DNA for the CDR3: TGTGCCAGCAGTGGACGACAGGGAAATCAGCCCCAGCATTTT.

In this sample, this clone turned up a few times. The V and J genes are TRBV5-1 and TRBJ2-1; perhaps TRBD1 as D (6 bases). V shed 3 bases and J shed 7 bases, with 14 bases lying between them. This CDR3 region has 14 residues. Germline V gene data show CDR1 as SGHRS and CDR2 as YFSETQ. The CDR3 is CASSYGQSGNEQFF. CDR3 nucleotide sequence: TGCGCCAGCAGCTATGGACAGTCGGGGAATGAGCAGTTCTTC.

The chain couples TRBV12-5 to TRBJ2-2; 7 bases align to TRBD1. Trimming at V came to 10 bases and at J to 2 bases, leaving 10 bases not matched to a gene. Germline V gene lookup returns CDR1 LGHNT and CDR2 FRNRAP. CDR3 length equals 15 residues. Here the CDR3 reads CATGPGQLNTGELFF. As DNA, the CDR3 is TGTGCTACCGGACCGGGACAGCTAAACACCGGGGAGCTGTTTTTT.

The chain is built from TRBV5-1 and TRBJ1-1, with no clear D. With 4 bases removed from V and 0 bases from J, the gap between germline ends came to 16 bases. The germline V gene has CDR1 SGHRS and CDR2 YFSETQ. The CDR3 contains 16 residues. As DNA, the CDR3 is TGCGCCAGCAGCGATGGGATCTCCTTGATGAACACTGAAGCTTTCTTT. Its protein product is CASSDGISLMNTEAFF.

J is TRBJ1-1 and V is TRBV28, with D possibly TRBD1 on 5 matching bases. Per germline, CDR1 MDHEN and CDR2 SYDVKM. The CDR3 is 16 amino acids. Trimming pared 3 bases from V and 0 bases from J, leaving 14 bases between. The CDR3 DNA is TGTGCCAGCAGTTTGGCCCTGGGGGGTTTGAACACTGAAGCTTTCTTT. Its translation: CASSLALGGLNTEAFF.

The chain carries TRBV9 and TRBJ2-1; TRBD2 matches 9 bases. Trimming cost V 0 bases and J 4 bases; bases outside gene matches: 5. Germline CDR1 SGDLS, CDR2 YYNGEE. The CDR3 runs to 16 residues. CDR3: CASSVGQRGVYNEQFF. The CDR3 DNA reads TGTGCCAGCAGCGTAGGGCAGCGGGGGGTTTACAATGAGCAGTTCTTC.

This clone was seen a single time. The chain's CDR3 is CASSLLAGGGGANVLTF. DNA of the CDR3: TGTGCCAGCAGTTTACTAGCGGGAGGGGGTGGGGCCAACGTCCTGACTTTC. The chain employs TRBV27 and TRBJ2-6; 12 bases are a match to TRBD2. Germline loops: CDR1 MNHEY, CDR2 SMNVEV (reference sequence). V lost 2 bases to trimming and J lost 3 bases; unmatched junction nucleotides: 2. CDR3 length equals 17 residues.

The chain is built from TRBV28 and TRBJ1-6; D perhaps matches TRBD1 (6 bases). Germline assignment: CDR1 MDHEN and CDR2 SYDVKM. V dropped 8 bases and J dropped 8 bases, with 16 bases sitting between them. This CDR3 region has 14 residues. CDR3 DNA sequence: TGTGCCAGCTTCATACAGGGTGGGGATTCACCCCTCCACTTT. Translated, it gives CASFIQGGDSPLHF.

The DNA of the CDR3 is TGTGCCAGCTCACCACCCCAGGGGGCAAATTCACCCCTCCACTTT. Its protein product is CASSPPQGANSPLHF. The chain combines TRBV18 with TRBJ1-6; 8 bases are a match to TRBD1. The CDR3 has 15 amino acids. The germline CDR1 and CDR2 sequences are KGHSH and LQKENI. V trimming: 0 bases; J trimming: 7 bases; junction bases outside the gene matches: 2.

Remarks on this clone: This CDR3 is also generated by other DNA sequences in the sample. V usage is TRBV5-4 and J usage is TRBJ2-7; the D gene is possibly TRBD2 (7 bases). The germline CDR1 and CDR2 sequences are SGHNT and YYREEE (reference sequence). V was pared by 0 bases and J by 3 bases, with 10 bases between. The length of the CDR3 is 14 residues. The CDR3 coding sequence is TGTGCCAGCAGCTTGGAGGGGGGGTTCTACGAGCAGTACTTC. Translation: CASSLEGGFYEQYF.

This rearrangement joins TRBV9 to TRBJ1-6; weak D call: TRBD1 (5 bases). The CDR3 runs 14 residues. V was shortened by 5 bases and J by 6 bases, with 12 bases between the two germline ends. Germline loops: CDR1 SGDLS, CDR2 YYNGEE. CDR3 residues: CASRPGDGNSPLHF. DNA of the CDR3: TGTGCCAGCAGACCCGGGGACGGTAATTCACCCCTCCACTTT. Complete variable domain (other parts from reference TRBV9 and TRBJ1-6): DSGVTQTPKHLITATGQRVTLRCSPRSGDLSVYWYQQSLDQGLQFLIQYYNGEERAKGNILERFSAQQFPDLHSELNLSSLELGDSALYFCASRPGDGNSPLHFGNGTRLTVT.

CDR3 nucleotides: TGTGCCACCTGGGAAGCGGGACGCACCGGGGAGCTGTTTTTT. Encoded protein: CATWEAGRTGELFF. The V gene is TRBV27, the J gene TRBJ2-2, with 7 bases fitting TRBD2. After removal of 10 bases from V and 4 bases from J, the junction contained 9 bases not matched to a gene. The CDR3 is 14 amino acids. The germline CDR1 and CDR2 sequences are MNHEY and SMNVEV (reference sequence).